One and the same sample provided the 19 T cell receptor beta chains below, sequenced in a study of T cell repertoires in cytomegalovirus infection. TCRdb processed the reads anew with MiXCR; each CDR3 protein has one entry. Of about 440,000 distinct CDR3 sequences listed, 25% to 40% were seen once; the top ten hold 12% to 15%. Sequencing was carried out using PBMCs. The receptor source for this set is a human donor in good health (CMV status not recorded). Some clones in this sample may be carry-over from other donors' samples.

The chain has TRBV7-9 and TRBJ1-1; perhaps TRBD1 as D (6 bases). This CDR3 has 15 residues. CDR1 and CDR2 (germline): SEHNR, FQNEAQ (reference sequence). V dropped 4 bases and J dropped 1 base, with 13 bases sitting between them. CDR3 nucleotides: TGTGCCAGCAGCTCAAAAGGACAGCCGAACACTGAAGCTTTCTTT. Translating it yields CASSSKGQPNTEAFF.

This clonotype appeared a few times. The rearrangement joins TRBV20-1 to TRBJ1-5, with 7 bases that match TRBD1. Germline V gene lookup returns CDR1 DFQATT and CDR2 SNEGSKA (reference sequence). The CDR3 length is 15 residues. The V and J ends lost 1 base and 2 bases, in that order; junction bases with no gene match: 5. Here the CDR3 DNA reads TGCAGTGCTAGAGCTCGAACAGGGGGCAATCAGCCCCAGCATTTT. It specifies CSARARTGGNQPQHF.

V gene TRBV9 combines with J gene TRBJ2-1; 7 nucleotides agree with TRBD1. The V gene's germline CDR1 is SGDLS and CDR2 YYNGEE. CDR3 size: 19 residues. With 0 bases clipped from V and 3 bases from J, the junction kept 15 bases outside the gene matches. The CDR3 region is CASSVGGALVTGSYNEQFF. CDR3 sequence (DNA): TGTGCCAGCAGCGTAGGGGGCGCGCTCGTGACAGGGAGCTACAATGAGCAGTTCTTC.

The rearrangement links TRBV6-1 to TRBJ1-5; no definite D call. Deletions cut 11 bases from V and 1 base from J, with 12 bases between. Germline assignment: CDR1 MNHNS and CDR2 SASEGT. The CDR3 length is 13 residues. The DNA of the CDR3 is TGTGCCTCGCTATTAGACAGCAATCAGCCCCAGCATTTT. This codes for CASLLDSNQPQHF.

Here the CDR3 DNA reads TGTGCCAGCAGCTCTGAAGGGGGGTGGAGAGGCTACACCTTC. Translated: CASSSEGGWRGYTF. The chain recombines TRBV11-2 with TRBJ1-2; D possibly corresponds to TRBD1 (6 bases). Germline loops: CDR1 SGHAT, CDR2 FQNNGV. The CDR3 consists of 14 residues. V was shortened by 4 bases and J by 8 bases, with 17 bases between the two germline ends. Using reference TRBV11-2 and TRBJ1-2 for the parts outside the CDR3, the full variable domain is EAGVAQSPRYKIIEKRQSVAFWCNPISGHATLYWYQQILGQGPKLLIQFQNNGVVDDSQLPKDRFSAERLKGVDSTLKIQPAKLEDSAVYLCASSSEGGWRGYTFGSGTRLTVV.

The chain links TRBV6-4 to TRBJ2-7; D not certain. V shed 3 bases and J shed 3 bases, with 15 bases lying between them. Germline V gene lookup returns CDR1 MRHNA and CDR2 SNTAGT. The CDR3 loop spans 15 amino acids. The CDR3 DNA reads TGTGCCAGCAGTGAACTGGCCGGGTCCTACTACGAGCAGTACTTC. This translates into CASSELAGSYYEQYF.

Ten or more counts support this clonotype. The CDR3 is CASSPGGLSNQPQHF. CDR3 sequence (DNA): TGTGCCAGCAGTCCGGGGGGCCTTAGCAATCAGCCCCAGCATTTT. The chain uses TRBV28 and TRBJ1-5, with D possibly being TRBD1 (6 bases). Germline values: CDR1 MDHEN, CDR2 SYDVKM. CDR3 size: 15 residues. Trimming took 5 bases from V and 0 from J, leaving 11 bases between them.

This clonotype was seen once. This rearrangement joins TRBV27 to TRBJ2-5, with D unresolved. The CDR3 has 13 residues. Germline values: CDR1 MNHEY, CDR2 SMNVEV (reference sequence). V lost 3 bases and J 0 bases, leaving 5 bases between the germline ends. The CDR3 sequence: CASSFTYQETQYF. CDR3 DNA: TGTGCCAGCAGTTTTACGTACCAAGAGACCCAGTACTTC.

The rearrangement joins TRBV3-1 to TRBJ2-3, with TRBD1 matching 8 bases. Per the germline V gene, CDR1 is LGHDT and CDR2 is YNNKEL (reference sequence). This CDR3 has 16 residues. Trimming took 4 bases from V and 1 from J; bases not matched to a gene: 7. CDR3 sequence (DNA): TGTGCCAGCAGCCCCGGACAGGGATGGGGCACAGATACGCAGTATTTT. It is translated as CASSPGQGWGTDTQYF.

In its sample, this clonotype was seen a few times. This chain joins TRBV7-9 and TRBJ1-1; 10 nucleotides line up with TRBD1. The CDR3 totals 14 residues. Trimming removed 5 bases from V and 6 bases from J; junction bases left unmatched: 6. From germline, CDR1 is SEHNR and CDR2 FQNEAQ (reference sequence). The CDR3 DNA sequence: TGTGCCAGCAGCATGGGACAGGGGAGCGCTGAAGCTTTCTTT. Its translation: CASSMGQGSAEAFF.

This chain uses TRBV20-1 with TRBJ1-1; D is perhaps TRBD1 (5 bases). V dropped 3 bases and J dropped 5 bases, with 10 bases sitting between them. The CDR3 contains 12 residues. Per germline, CDR1 DFQATT and CDR2 SNEGSKA (reference sequence). CDR3 DNA: TGCAGTGCTAGTGGGAGGGGTACTGAAGCTTTCTTT. Its protein is CSASGRGTEAFF.

This clonotype was picked up one time. A read error may produce the germline difference seen at one junction end. The chain uses TRBV4-1 and TRBJ1-1, with a weak D call TRBD1 (6 bases). The CDR3 totals 15 residues. Germline CDR1 reads MGHRA; CDR2 reads YSYEKL. The CDR3 DNA sequence: TGCGACAGCAGCCCCCGACAGGTTCAGTCGACTGAAGCTTTCTTT. The encoded protein is CDSSPRQVQSTEAFF.

With respect to this clonotype: The germline gene is not matched at one end of the junction; a read error may be the cause. This chain links TRBV6-6 with TRBJ2-1; no firm D call. The CDR3 has 14 residues. The germline V gene has CDR1 MNHNY and CDR2 SVGAGI (reference sequence). CDR3 region: CAISPRTVGNEQFF. The CDR3 DNA is TGTGCCATCAGTCCCCGCACGGTGGGTAATGAGCAGTTCTTC.

V gene TRBV5-5 combines with J gene TRBJ2-4, with 10 bases fitting TRBD2. The germline V gene encodes CDR1 SGHKS and CDR2 YYEKEE (reference sequence). The V gene end was trimmed by 2 bases and the J gene end by 12 bases; junction bases not matched to a gene: 2. The length of the CDR3 is 12 residues. CDR3 region: CASSLGLADQYF. Written as DNA, the CDR3 is TGTGCCAGCAGCTTAGGACTAGCGGATCAGTACTTC.

This clonotype was observed a few times. The V gene is TRBV7-2, the J gene TRBJ1-1; D gene unclear. Trimming cost V 2 bases and J 6 bases, with 13 bases left between them. CDR1 and CDR2 (germline): SGHTA, FQGNSA. The length of the CDR3 is 14 residues. CDR3 sequence reads: CASSLRMGRAEAFF. The DNA of the CDR3 is TGTGCCAGCAGCTTAAGGATGGGTCGCGCTGAAGCTTTCTTT.

The gene calls are TRBV6-6 and TRBJ2-2, with D possibly matching TRBD1 (6 bases). The V end was cut by 6 bases, the J end by 5 bases, with 13 bases between. The CDR3 extends over 14 amino acids. Per the germline V gene, CDR1 is MNHNY and CDR2 is SVGAGI (reference sequence). The DNA of the CDR3 is TGTGCCAGCAGCGAACAGGGTCGGACCGGGGAGCTGTTTTTT. This translates into CASSEQGRTGELFF.

This clonotype occurred a few times. In DNA, the CDR3 is TGTGCCAGTAGTATAGTCCAATCAAACGACCGCAATGAGCAGTTCTTC. Translated, it gives CASSIVQSNDRNEQFF. The V call is TRBV19, the J call TRBJ2-1, with D uncertain. Trimming removed 1 base from V and 6 bases from J, with 16 bases in between. CDR1 LNHDA and CDR2 SQIVND come from the germline V gene (reference sequence). This CDR3 spans 16 amino acids.

This clonotype was detected a few times. V gene TRBV7-2 combines with J gene TRBJ2-2, with 10 bases that match TRBD2. Germline V gene sequence: CDR1 SGHTA, CDR2 FQGNSA. Trimming took 3 bases from V and 7 from J; bases not matched to a gene: 5. The CDR3 extends over 15 amino acids. The CDR3 nucleotides are TGTGCCAGCAGCTTCACTAGCGGGGTTGACGGGGAGCTGTTTTTT. This encodes CASSFTSGVDGELFF. Using reference TRBV7-2 and TRBJ2-2 for the parts outside the CDR3, the full variable domain is GAGVSQSPSNKVTEKGKDVELRCDPISGHTALYWYRQSLGQGLEFLIYFQGNSAPDKSGLPSDRFSAERTGGSVSTLTIQRTQQEDSAVYLCASSFTSGVDGELFFGEGSRLTVL.

The V call is TRBV6-1, the J call TRBJ2-3; maybe TRBD1 (6 bases). CDR1 and CDR2 from the germline V gene are MNHNS and SASEGT. V was trimmed by 5 bases and J by 1 base, leaving 16 bases between them. The length of the CDR3 is 16 residues. The CDR3 nucleotides read TGTGCCAGCAGTAATCTACAGGGTCTGGGCACAGATACGCAGTATTTT. Translating gives CASSNLQGLGTDTQYF.